These 27 T cell receptor beta chains came from one sample sequenced in a study of T-cell reconstitution after alpha-beta-depleted transplantation in children. This sample's TCRbeta library carried unique molecular identifier barcodes. MiXCR, run by TCRdb on the PCR reads, gives a single entry per CDR3 protein. The sample carries over 400,000 distinct CDR3 sequences, 43% recorded once. Sequenced material: PBMCs, taken before TCRalphabeta/CD19-depleted stem cell transplant. The receptors were gathered from a girl aged 2-9 years with aplastic anemia, due to receive a stem cell transplant.

The table lists this clonotype with a count of one. The gene calls are TRBV12-5 and TRBJ2-1, with D perhaps TRBD2 (6 bases). Trimming removed 6 bases at V and 7 bases at J, with 16 bases between. The CDR3 loop spans 14 amino acids. Per germline, CDR1 LGHNT and CDR2 FRNRAP. The CDR3 sequence is CASGRGTGWNEQFF. In DNA, the CDR3 is TGTGCTAGTGGCCGGGGGACTGGATGGAATGAGCAGTTCTTC.

The count of this clonotype is one. This chain joins TRBV7-6 and TRBJ2-2; D gene ambiguous. Germline CDR1 reads SGHVS; CDR2 reads FNYEAQ. Between the trimmed V and J ends, which lost 8 bases and 5 bases, there was a span of 21 bases. This CDR3 spans 16 amino acids. The CDR3 sequence: CASSPSSLTRTGELFF. The CDR3 DNA reads TGTGCCAGCTCCCCAAGCTCCCTAACGCGGACCGGGGAGCTGTTTTTT.

This clonotype has at least ten counts. Written as DNA, the CDR3 is TGTGCCAGCGGTGGTCGGGGAGCAACCGGGGAGCTGTTTTTT. Its translation is CASGGRGATGELFF. The chain couples TRBV5-6 to TRBJ2-2, with a weak D call TRBD2 (5 bases). The CDR3 contains 14 residues. V was pared by 7 bases and J by 5 bases, with 15 bases between. The V gene's germline CDR1 is SGHDT and CDR2 YYEEEE.

The chain uses TRBV5-5 and TRBJ2-3, with 7 nucleotides matching TRBD1. V trimming: 4 bases; J trimming: 5 bases; junction bases outside the gene matches: 7. Germline CDR1 is SGHKS and CDR2 is YYEKEE (reference sequence). The CDR3 has 14 residues. For the CDR3, the DNA is TGTGCCAGCAGCCCACAGGGGCGAGGAGATACGCAGTATTTT. This codes for CASSPQGRGDTQYF. The whole variable domain, filled in from reference TRBV5-5 and TRBJ2-3, reads DAGVTQSPTHLIKTRGQQVTLRCSPISGHKSVSWYQQVLGQGPQFIFQYYEKEERGRGNFPDRFSARQFPNYSSELNVNALLLGDSALYLCASSPQGRGDTQYFGPGTRLTVL.

This clonotype was counted a few times. The chain couples TRBV7-2 to TRBJ2-5, with TRBD2 matching 8 bases. The V and J ends lost 1 base and 5 bases, in that order; junction bases with no gene match: 6. The CDR3 loop spans 15 amino acids. CDR1 is SGHTA and CDR2 is FQGNSA in the germline V gene. The CDR3 DNA follows: TGTGCCAGCAGCTTAGGGGTGATAGCGGGGGAGACCCAGTACTTC. Translating gives CASSLGVIAGETQYF.

In its sample, this clonotype was seen many times. The rearrangement uses TRBV4-1 and TRBJ2-1, with 7 nucleotides matching TRBD2. The length of the CDR3 is 14 residues. Per the germline V gene, CDR1 is MGHRA and CDR2 is YSYEKL. J lost 6 bases, V lost 0 bases, and 2 bases had no gene match. CDR3 DNA: TGCGCCAGCAGCCAAGAAGGGAGGGTCAATGAGCAGTTCTTC. It specifies CASSQEGRVNEQFF.

The chain carries TRBV20-1 and TRBJ2-3, with a weak D call TRBD2 (5 bases). The germline V gene encodes CDR1 DFQATT and CDR2 SNEGSKA (reference sequence). Trimming removed 5 bases from V and 0 bases from J, with 9 bases in between. The CDR3 is 13 amino acids. CDR3 DNA: TGCAGTGCTGAGGGAGCGAGCACAGATACGCAGTATTTT. This sequence encodes CSAEGASTDTQYF.

J is TRBJ2-2 and V is TRBV12-3 or TRBV12-4; 10 bases fit TRBD2. CDR3 size: 19 residues. V gave up 6 bases and J gave up 1 base; unmatched junction bases: 14. The CDR3 here is CASSRFRRGLAMNTGELFF. CDR3 sequence (DNA): TGTGCCAGCAGCCGATTTCGTCGGGGACTAGCGATGAACACCGGGGAGCTGTTTTTT.

This chain connects TRBV18 to TRBJ2-7, with D possibly TRBD1 on 6 matching bases. The germline gives CDR1 KGHSH, CDR2 LQKENI. This CDR3 contains 12 residues. Trimming stripped 5 bases from V and 4 bases from J, with 9 bases between. CDR3 DNA sequence: TGTGCCAGCTCAGTCGACAGGTACGAGCAGTACTTC. Amino acid sequence: CASSVDRYEQYF.

This clonotype was detected a few times. V usage is TRBV12-3 or TRBV12-4 and J usage is TRBJ2-5; 9 bases fit TRBD2. V shed 6 bases, J shed 1 base, and the junction held 3 bases outside the gene matches. This CDR3 has 14 amino acids. CDR3 sequence (DNA): TGTGCCAGCAGCCCTAGCGGGATCCAAGAGACCCAGTACTTC. Translating it yields CASSPSGIQETQYF.

The V gene is TRBV5-1, the J gene TRBJ1-1; D unclear. CDR1 is SGHRS, CDR2 YFSETQ, per germline. The CDR3 has 14 residues. Trimming removed 0 bases from V and 4 bases from J, with 10 bases in between. The CDR3 is CASSLAGSGTEAFF. The CDR3, as DNA: TGCGCCAGCAGCTTGGCTGGGAGTGGCACTGAAGCTTTCTTT.

This clonotype occurred a few times. This sequence joins TRBV20-1 and TRBJ1-1, with a weak D call TRBD1 (6 bases). CDR3 size: 14 residues. V dropped 0 bases and J dropped 4 bases, with 12 bases sitting between them. The V gene's germline CDR1 is DFQATT and CDR2 SNEGSKA (reference sequence). The CDR3 loop reads CSAREGGGSTEAFF. CDR3 in DNA: TGCAGTGCTAGAGAAGGGGGTGGAAGCACTGAAGCTTTCTTT.

This clonotype was seen many times. This chain links TRBV6-5 with TRBJ1-1; 7 bases fit TRBD1. The length of the CDR3 is 14 residues. CDR1 and CDR2 (germline): MNHEY, SVGAGI. The J segment lost 5 bases and the V segment lost 2 bases, leaving 5 bases of the junction unmatched. CDR3 DNA: TGTGCCAGCAGTTACCGAGGGGGCAGGACTGAAGCTTTCTTT. Translating gives CASSYRGGRTEAFF.

The V gene is TRBV6-1, the J gene TRBJ2-7, with 11 bases aligning to TRBD2. Germline CDR1 and CDR2: MNHNS and SASEGT. The CDR3 is 14 residues long. With V trimmed by 8 bases and J by 3 bases, 6 bases remained unmatched. CDR3 sequence: CASAAGTSGYEQYF. The CDR3 DNA reads TGTGCCAGCGCGGCCGGGACTAGCGGCTACGAGCAGTACTTC.

This clonotype has ten or more counts. The chain has TRBV29-1 and TRBJ1-1; D is perhaps TRBD1 (5 bases). Trimming pared 4 bases from V and 2 bases from J, leaving 14 bases between. This CDR3 comprises 14 residues. The germline V gene encodes CDR1 SQVTM and CDR2 ANQGSEA. The CDR3 reads CSVGSGQFNTEAFF. CDR3 nucleotides: TGCAGCGTTGGGAGCGGACAATTTAACACTGAAGCTTTCTTT.

This clonotype has ten or more counts. The chain couples TRBV7-3 to TRBJ2-2, with D possibly matching TRBD2 (5 bases). V was pared by 4 bases and J by 2 bases, with 20 bases between. The germline CDR1 and CDR2 sequences are SGHTA and FQGTGA. This CDR3 is 18 amino acids long. The CDR3 region has the DNA TGTGCCAGCAGCTCCTCCGCTAGGGCGGGCGCTAACACCGGGGAGCTGTTTTTT. Residues: CASSSSARAGANTGELFF.

The chain is built from TRBV12-3 or TRBV12-4 and TRBJ2-6; D call uncertain. Trimming removed 2 bases from V and 1 base from J, with 6 bases in between. CDR3 length: 15 amino acids. CDR3 coding DNA: TGTGCCAGCAGTTTAAAGTCTTCTGGGGCCAACGTCCTGACTTTC. Protein sequence: CASSLKSSGANVLTF.

The chain combines TRBV7-2 with TRBJ1-2; D gene unclear. Germline loops: CDR1 SGHTA, CDR2 FQGNSA. Trimming cost V 5 bases and J 4 bases, with 14 bases left between them. CDR3 length: 14 amino acids. The CDR3 coding sequence is TGTGCCAGCAGCAGACGGACGTCGGCCTATGGCTACACCTTC. Translation: CASSRRTSAYGYTF.

This rearrangement joins TRBV29-1 to TRBJ2-3, with TRBD1 matching over 8 bases. CDR3 length equals 14 residues. The germline CDR1 and CDR2 sequences are SQVTM and ANQGSEA. Trimming at V came to 7 bases and at J to 6 bases, leaving 12 bases not matched to a gene. CDR3 amino acids: CSAAGGSRSDTQYF. The CDR3 DNA reads TGCAGCGCGGCAGGGGGCTCTCGCAGTGATACGCAGTATTTT.

This clonotype was found many times. CDR3 DNA sequence: TGCGCCAGCAGCTTGGCGGGAGAAGGGACCGGGGAGCTGTTTTTT. It is translated as CASSLAGEGTGELFF. The chain employs TRBV5-1 and TRBJ2-2, with D possibly matching TRBD2 (6 bases). V lost 0 bases, J lost 5 bases, and 11 bases lay in between. The V gene's germline CDR1 is SGHRS and CDR2 YFSETQ. The CDR3 length is 15 residues.

V usage is TRBV5-1 and J usage is TRBJ1-1; 11 positions match TRBD1. J gave up 4 bases and V 4 bases, and 9 bases lay outside the gene matches. The V gene's germline CDR1 is SGHRS and CDR2 YFSETQ. There are 16 residues in the CDR3. As DNA, the CDR3 is TGCGCCAGCAGCCTAGGGACAGGGGGGAGGGGCACTGAAGCTTTCTTT. Translation gives CASSLGTGGRGTEAFF.

This chain joins TRBV29-1 and TRBJ2-7, with D perhaps matching TRBD1 or TRBD2 (5 bases each). The ends were cut back, 6 bases at V and 5 bases at J, with 17 bases in the middle. The CDR3 loop spans 13 amino acids. Looked up from germline, CDR1 is SQVTM and CDR2 is ANQGSEA. The CDR3, as DNA: TGCAGCGTCCGCCGAGGGGCCCGGAACGAGCAGTACTTC. It specifies CSVRRGARNEQYF.

This chain connects TRBV18 to TRBJ2-5, with 9 bases fitting TRBD1. V gave up 4 bases and J gave up 3 bases; unmatched junction bases: 6. This CDR3 has 15 amino acids. Germline V gene lookup returns CDR1 KGHSH and CDR2 LQKENI. The CDR3 DNA reads as TGTGCCAGCTCACACGCCGGGACAGGGAAAGAGACCCAGTACTTC. Protein product: CASSHAGTGKETQYF.

The chain recombines TRBV29-1 with TRBJ2-1; 14 nucleotides line up with TRBD2. This CDR3 comprises 14 residues. J lost 12 bases, V lost 4 bases, and 8 bases had no gene match. CDR1 SQVTM and CDR2 ANQGSEA come from the germline V gene. The CDR3 loop is CSVATGLAGVGQFF. CDR3 bases: TGCAGCGTTGCAACGGGACTAGCGGGAGTAGGGCAGTTCTTC.

The chain uses TRBV29-1 and TRBJ2-1; 7 nucleotides align to TRBD2. Germline V gene data show CDR1 as SQVTM and CDR2 as ANQGSEA. V gave up 6 bases and J gave up 5 bases; unmatched junction bases: 4. The CDR3 has 12 residues. The CDR3 DNA reads as TGCAGCGTGGGGGGGGGACACAATGAGCAGTTCTTC. This translates into CSVGGGHNEQFF.

V and J are TRBV24-1 and TRBJ2-1; D unclear. Trimming removed 0 bases at V and 5 bases at J, with 10 bases between. Germline loops: CDR1 KGHDR, CDR2 SFDVKD. The CDR3 totals 15 residues. CDR3 DNA sequence: TGTGCCACCAGTGATTTGCAGCTGGAAAACAATGAGCAGTTCTTC. This encodes CATSDLQLENNEQFF.

A few counts support this clonotype. The V and J genes are TRBV7-7 and TRBJ2-3, with unresolved D. The germline gives CDR1 SSHAT, CDR2 FNYEAQ (reference sequence). V was trimmed by 5 bases and J by 2 bases, leaving 14 bases between them. The CDR3 runs to 15 residues. CDR3 coding DNA: TGTGCCAGCAGCCCGACGGACGGGCCCACAGATACGCAGTATTTT. Translated: CASSPTDGPTDTQYF.